Included here is one TCR beta chain sequence, with context. The antigen remains undetermined. This entry comes from a study of ipilimumab plus nivolumab after autologous stem cell transplantation. For the study at large: Median doses per patient: 5 ipilimumab, 8 or 9 nivolumab. Myeloma patients were high-risk transplant-naive or relapsed within 3 years of first autologous transplant. Study-level points and caveats: The authors say TCR, Treg and microbiome findings warrant further study.

Patients got ipilimumab 1 mg/kg beginning 14 to 28 days post-transplant. Libraries were prepared by immunoSEQ multiplex PCR; TCRdb keeps only in-frame clonotypes and omits some of them. The repertoire includes some 44,000 clones, roughly 84% of them detected once, and approximately 0.83% sits in the top ten. Per the germline V gene, CDR1 is SNHLY and CDR2 is FYNNEI. This CDR3 is built from 14 residues. V was trimmed by 9 bases and J by 2 bases, leaving 17 bases between them. The specimen comprised PBMCs, sampled in a trial of ipilimumab plus nivolumab as post-transplant consolidation. The V call is TRBV2, the J call TRBJ2-7, with D possibly being TRBD1 (6 bases). The sequence was obtained from a male donor with multiple myeloma. CDR3 amino acids: CASITQAGAYEQYF. CDR3 in DNA: TGTGCCAGTATAACCCAAGCAGGGGCCTACGAGCAGTACTTC.